This passage covers 16 T cell receptor beta chains from one sample sequenced in a study of T cells in Graves' hyperthyroidism and ophthalmopathy. TCR beta CDR3 regions were amplified from RNA. An initial round of RT-PCR targeting the TCR CDR3 relied on the HTBI primer set. TCRdb called the multiplex PCR reads again in MiXCR, with one record for every CDR3 protein. Among hundreds of thousands of distinct CDR3 sequences listed, around 15% were seen once. Sequences were obtained from blood. All receptors come from a woman between 40 and 50 years old with Graves' hyperthyroidism.

The sample holds many counts of this clonotype. This sequence joins TRBV28 and TRBJ1-4, with D unresolved. This CDR3 is built from 14 residues. The germline CDR1 and CDR2 sequences are MDHEN and SYDVKM. Deletions cut 3 bases from V and 0 bases from J, with 5 bases between. CDR3 sequence reads: CASSFSATNEKLFF. CDR3 bases: TGTGCCAGCAGTTTTTCTGCAACTAATGAAAAACTGTTTTTT.

The V and J genes are TRBV6-5 and TRBJ1-1; D gene uncertain. Trimming shortened V by 0 bases and J by 1 base, and 9 bases separated the two germline ends. Germline CDR1 reads MNHEY; CDR2 reads SVGAGI. This CDR3 is built from 15 residues. CDR3 sequence (DNA): TGTGCCAGCAGTTACTCCCCCACAACGAACACTGAAGCTTTCTTT. Translated, it gives CASSYSPTTNTEAFF.

This chain links TRBV18 with TRBJ2-3; no clear D gene. This CDR3 has 13 residues. The germline V gene has CDR1 KGHSH and CDR2 LQKENI. Trimming left V 6 bases short and J 3 bases short, with 10 bases between. This CDR3 is CASSPAMTDTQYF. The CDR3, as DNA: TGTGCCAGCTCCCCCGCGATGACAGATACGCAGTATTTT.

This clonotype was seen repeatedly, ten times or more. This sequence joins TRBV12-3 or TRBV12-4 and TRBJ2-7; D ambiguous. Trimming took off 6 bases at V and 4 bases at J, with 7 bases between the two ends. This CDR3 has 11 residues. The CDR3 here is CASSALYEQYF. CDR3 DNA: TGTGCCAGCAGCGCTCTATACGAGCAGTACTTC.

This clonotype was observed a handful of times. The germline gene is not matched at one end of the junction; a read error may be the cause. This chain connects TRBV6-5 to TRBJ1-4; tentative D call: TRBD1 (5 bases). Per germline, CDR1 MNHEY and CDR2 SVGAGI. This CDR3 region has 18 residues. The CDR3: CVSSFPPGYMGTNEKLFF. For the CDR3, the DNA is TGTGTCAGCAGTTTCCCCCCAGGGTACATGGGAACTAATGAAAAACTGTTTTTT.

The chain employs TRBV24-1 and TRBJ2-5; 12 nucleotides agree with TRBD1. The CDR3 is 13 residues long. The germline V gene has CDR1 KGHDR and CDR2 SFDVKD. The ends lost 9 bases at V and 5 bases at J; junction bases unmatched: 3. CDR3 bases: TGTGCCACCGGGACAGGGGGCGAGGAGACCCAGTACTTC. It specifies CATGTGGEETQYF.

V and J are TRBV5-4 and TRBJ2-1; tentatively, D is TRBD1 (5 bases). Trimming pared 3 bases from V and 6 bases from J, leaving 13 bases between. This CDR3 region has 14 residues. Germline values: CDR1 SGHNT, CDR2 YYREEE (reference sequence). The CDR3: CASSSAGPLNEQFF. In nucleotides, the CDR3 is TGTGCCAGCAGCTCGGCAGGGCCCCTCAATGAGCAGTTCTTC.

This clonotype was counted many times. V and J are TRBV5-1 and TRBJ1-1; D is unclear. The CDR3 length is 14 residues. V shed 1 base and J shed 0 bases, with 7 bases lying between them. Germline V gene sequence: CDR1 SGHRS, CDR2 YFSETQ. The CDR3 region is CASSLSILNTEAFF. As DNA, the CDR3 is TGCGCCAGCAGCTTGAGCATACTGAACACTGAAGCTTTCTTT.

This clonotype was observed a single time. The rearrangement joins TRBV20-1 to TRBJ2-5; TRBD2 matches 7 bases. The CDR3 length is 14 residues. V dropped 5 bases and J dropped 7; count of bases not matched to a gene: 13. CDR1 and CDR2 (germline): DFQATT, SNEGSKA (reference sequence). The CDR3, as DNA: TGCAGTGCTGGGGTCAGCGGGAATTGGGGGACCCAGTACTTC. Its translation is CSAGVSGNWGTQYF.

This clonotype was recorded at least ten times. The gene calls are TRBV7-3 and TRBJ2-2; D not resolved. The CDR3 loop spans 17 amino acids. Trimming took off 4 bases at V and 1 base at J, with 16 bases between the two ends. Germline CDR1 SGHTA, CDR2 FQGTGA. The CDR3 sequence is CASSSSREVENTGELFF. CDR3 in DNA: TGTGCCAGCAGCTCCTCACGAGAGGTAGAGAACACCGGGGAGCTGTTTTTT.

The sample holds many counts of this clonotype. This chain links TRBV28 with TRBJ2-1, with 11 nucleotides matching TRBD2. This CDR3 has 15 amino acids. J lost 7 bases, V lost 4 bases, and 6 bases had no gene match. Germline CDR1 and CDR2: MDHEN and SYDVKM. In DNA, the CDR3 is TGTGCCAGCAGTTCTCCCTGGACTAGCGGGAATGAGCAGTTCTTC. It yields the protein CASSSPWTSGNEQFF. Full variable domain (missing parts from reference TRBV28 and TRBJ2-1): DVKVTQSSRYLVKRTGEKVFLECVQDMDHENMFWYRQDPGLGLRLIYFSYDVKMKEKGDIPEGYSVSREKKERFSLILESASTNQTSMYLCASSSPWTSGNEQFFGPGTRLTVL.

A few counts support this clonotype. At one end, the junction sequence differs from germline, possibly due to a read error. For the CDR3, the DNA is TGTGCCAACAGTGAAATATACAATGAGCAGTTCTTC. This gives the protein CANSEIYNEQFF. The chain combines TRBV12-3 or TRBV12-4 with TRBJ2-1, with unresolved D. This CDR3 contains 12 residues.

The chain combines TRBV20-1 with TRBJ2-3, with 7 bases aligning to TRBD1. This CDR3 is built from 14 residues. Germline V gene lookup returns CDR1 DFQATT and CDR2 SNEGSKA (reference sequence). The ends lost 6 bases at V and 0 bases at J; junction bases unmatched: 6. Here the CDR3 DNA reads TGCAGTGCCCACAGGGGCCTGAGCACAGATACGCAGTATTTT. Residues: CSAHRGLSTDTQYF.

This clonotype occurred many times. The V call is TRBV18, the J call TRBJ1-2; possibly TRBD1 for D (6 bases). CDR1 is KGHSH, CDR2 LQKENI, per germline. Trimming left V 5 bases short and J 0 bases short, with 13 bases between. CDR3 length: 15 residues. CDR3 in amino acids: CASSSGTSSNYGYTF. The CDR3 region has the DNA TGTGCCAGCTCATCTGGGACATCTTCTAACTATGGCTACACCTTC.

This clonotype has a handful of counts. This CDR3 is CASSLATSGRPDTQYF. As DNA, the CDR3 is TGCGCCAGCAGCTTGGCCACTAGCGGGAGGCCAGATACGCAGTATTTT. The chain carries TRBV5-1 and TRBJ2-3; 12 bases are shared with TRBD2. This CDR3 region has 16 residues. Germline lookup yields CDR1 SGHRS and CDR2 YFSETQ. J gave up 4 bases and V 0 bases, and 3 bases lay outside the gene matches.

Only a few counts were recorded for this clonotype. The genes are TRBV28 and TRBJ2-3, with 11 bases lining up with TRBD2. The V segment lost 6 bases and the J segment 3 bases; nucleotides outside the gene matches: 14. The CDR3 is made up of 18 amino acids. CDR1 and CDR2 from the germline V gene are MDHEN and SYDVKM. The CDR3: CASRPRTGVAGGTDTQYF. CDR3 in DNA: TGTGCCAGCAGGCCCCGGACAGGGGTAGCGGGAGGGACAGATACGCAGTATTTT.